These 20 T cell receptor beta chains were all obtained from the same sample, sequenced in a study of blood T cells in healthy people across ages. The authors ran a second PCR of 7 to 11 cycles using a sample-barcoded 5' primer and a J-beta primer mix. TCRdb re-called the 5' RACE reads through MiXCR, storing one row per CDR3 protein. The sample carries over 700,000 distinct CDR3 sequences, 20% to 30% recorded once. The data were also submitted as part of a second study, on T cells of mothers and their children.

The source material was blood. The receptor source for this set is a boy between 10 and 17 years old in good health.

This clonotype showed up just a few times. The chain couples TRBV12-3 or TRBV12-4 to TRBJ1-2, with a possible D match to TRBD1 (6 bases). V was cut by 6 bases and J by 3 bases, with 8 bases left in between. The CDR3 contains 12 residues. The CDR3 is CASRGQYYGYTF. The CDR3 bases are TGTGCCAGCAGGGGACAATACTATGGCTACACCTTC.

There are a few counts of this clonotype. The chain couples TRBV5-6 to TRBJ2-1; D remains unclear. CDR1 and CDR2 from the germline V gene are SGHDT and YYEEEE. Trimming pared 4 bases from V and 0 bases from J, leaving 11 bases between. The CDR3 sequence is 15 residues long. CDR3 bases: TGTGCCAGCAGCGTCGACGAGAGCTCCTACAATGAGCAGTTCTTC. Its protein product is CASSVDESSYNEQFF.

The table lists this clonotype with a few counts. V and J are TRBV7-2 and TRBJ2-3; D is perhaps TRBD1 (6 bases). From germline, CDR1 is SGHTA and CDR2 FQGNSA. The CDR3 runs 15 residues. V lost 0 bases and J lost 2, with 9 bases in between. The CDR3 is CASSLAGAPTDTQYF. The CDR3 bases are TGTGCCAGCAGCTTAGCGGGGGCGCCCACAGATACGCAGTATTTT. Full variable domain (remainder filled in from reference TRBV7-2 and TRBJ2-3): GAGVSQSPSNKVTEKGKDVELRCDPISGHTALYWYRQSLGQGLEFLIYFQGNSAPDKSGLPSDRFSAERTGGSVSTLTIQRTQQEDSAVYLCASSLAGAPTDTQYFGPGTRLTVL.

This clonotype has just a few counts. This CDR3 reads CSARRTGRETQYF. CDR3 nucleotides: TGCAGTGCTAGAAGGACAGGAAGAGAGACCCAGTACTTC. The rearrangement joins TRBV20-1 to TRBJ2-5; the match to TRBD1 covers 7 bases. V was clipped by 2 bases and J by 4 bases; unmatched bases: 4. The CDR3 extends over 13 amino acids. Germline CDR1 DFQATT, CDR2 SNEGSKA (reference sequence).

This clonotype was counted many times. The V and J genes are TRBV7-8 and TRBJ1-1; the D is unclear. Germline CDR1 SGHVS, CDR2 FQNEAQ. The CDR3 spans 15 residues. V shed 0 bases and J shed 0 bases, with 8 bases lying between them. CDR3 bases: TGTGCCAGCAGCTTAGCGGGCGCCATGAACACTGAAGCTTTCTTT. This sequence encodes CASSLAGAMNTEAFF. The full variable domain, its missing parts supplied by reference TRBV7-8 and TRBJ1-1, is GAGVSQSPRYKVAKRGQDVALRCDPISGHVSLFWYQQALGQGPEFLTYFQNEAQLDKSGLPSDRFFAERPEGSVSTLKIQRTQQEDSAVYLCASSLAGAMNTEAFFGQGTRLTVV.

V usage is TRBV6-5 and J usage is TRBJ1-6; unclear D gene. The V end was cut by 4 bases, the J end by 0 bases, with 19 bases between. This CDR3 is built from 19 residues. The germline V gene encodes CDR1 MNHEY and CDR2 SVGAGI. This CDR3 is CASSLQSSRGSSYNSPLHF. The CDR3 DNA follows: TGTGCCAGCAGTTTACAATCCTCCAGAGGGAGCTCCTATAATTCACCCCTCCACTTT.

This clonotype was seen more than once but under ten times. The chain couples TRBV28 to TRBJ2-4, with 7 bases matching TRBD2. The CDR3 runs 14 residues. CDR1 is MDHEN, CDR2 SYDVKM, per germline. Trimming cost V 6 bases and J 9 bases; bases outside gene matches: 11. The CDR3 DNA follows: TGTGCCAGCAGCCGACCGGGGGAGGGAAGCATTCAGTACTTC. Residues: CASSRPGEGSIQYF.

This clonotype has a handful of counts. The chain combines TRBV12-3 or TRBV12-4 with TRBJ2-5; TRBD1 matches at 9 bases. The J call is in doubt because the DNA end fits TRBJ2-7 better. The CDR3 sequence is 14 residues long. The CDR3 protein is CASRSGTGYYEQYF. The CDR3 region has the DNA TGTGCCAGCAGAAGCGGGACAGGGTACTACGAGCAGTACTTC.

The chain couples TRBV28 to TRBJ2-5, with D possibly being TRBD1 or TRBD2 (5 bases each). Gene TRBJ2-7 matches the end of the DNA better, so the J call may be wrong. CDR1 MDHEN and CDR2 SYDVKM come from the germline V gene. CDR3 length: 17 residues. In DNA, the CDR3 is TGTGCCAGCAGTCCCCCTTGCAGGGAGACCTTCCCCTACGAGCAGTACTTC. It specifies CASSPPCRETFPYEQYF.

This clonotype was counted a few times. The chain recombines TRBV4-1 with TRBJ2-1; 9 nucleotides match TRBD2. This CDR3 spans 19 amino acids. With V trimmed by 1 base and J by 3 bases, 13 bases remained unmatched. Germline V gene lookup returns CDR1 MGHRA and CDR2 YSYEKL. The DNA of the CDR3 is TGCGCCAGCAGCCAAGTAGACCGTATCGGACTAGCGATCTACAATGAGCAGTTCTTC. Residues: CASSQVDRIGLAIYNEQFF.

About this clonotype itself: The junction and the germline gene differ at one end; a read error may be behind it. The chain employs TRBV5-1 and TRBJ2-5; TRBD2 aligns across 10 bases. This CDR3 is built from 17 residues. CDR1 is SGHRS, CDR2 YFSETQ, per germline. The CDR3 DNA reads TGCCCCAGCAGCTTCAGTGCTAGCGGGAGTTACTTGGAGACCCAGTACTTC. Translating gives CPSSFSASGSYLETQYF.

This clonotype came up a few times. The chain links TRBV20-1 to TRBJ2-5, with TRBD1 matching 7 bases. The J call is uncertain, as TRBJ2-7 better fits the DNA end. The CDR3 loop spans 14 amino acids. Germline CDR1 reads DFQATT; CDR2 reads SNEGSKA (reference sequence). CDR3 in amino acids: CSARGTGATYEQYF. The CDR3 DNA reads TGCAGTGCTAGAGGTACAGGGGCGACCTACGAGCAGTACTTC.

The rearrangement joins TRBV28 to TRBJ1-4, with TRBD1 matching 9 bases. CDR3 size: 15 residues. The V gene's germline CDR1 is MDHEN and CDR2 SYDVKM. V shed 4 bases and J 8 bases; nucleotides not matched to a gene: 8. This chain's CDR3 is CASSSEDRGGEKLFF. As DNA, the CDR3 is TGTGCCAGCAGTTCCGAGGACAGGGGAGGAGAAAAACTGTTTTTT.

With respect to this clonotype: An end of the junction does not agree with germline; a read error may underlie this. V and J are TRBV2 and TRBJ1-2; 9 bases line up with TRBD1. Germline-derived CDR1 and CDR2 are SNHLY and FYNNEI. CDR3 length: 13 residues. The chain's CDR3 is CAGRKQGAHSYTF. CDR3 nucleotide sequence: TGTGCCGGCAGAAAACAGGGGGCGCATAGCTACACCTTC.

The genes are TRBV20-1 and TRBJ2-3; D gene unclear. The CDR3 has 12 amino acids. The V end was cut by 6 bases, the J end by 7 bases, with 14 bases between. From germline, CDR1 is DFQATT and CDR2 SNEGSKA (reference sequence). CDR3 in DNA: TGCAGTGCCCCGCACGGAGCGAATACGCAGTATTTT. Protein product: CSAPHGANTQYF.

This clonotype was observed a few times. The rearrangement links TRBV6-5 to TRBJ2-1; D is unresolved. Germline V CDR1 and CDR2: MNHEY, SVGAGI. The CDR3 totals 13 residues. V lost 5 bases, J lost 4 bases, and 9 bases lay in between. In nucleotides, the CDR3 is TGTGCCAGCAGTACCAGCCAATACAATGAGCAGTTCTTC. Amino acid sequence: CASSTSQYNEQFF.

This sequence joins TRBV11-3 and TRBJ2-3; D gene ambiguous. This CDR3 is 15 amino acids long. From germline, CDR1 is SGHNT and CDR2 YENEEA. V lost 2 bases to trimming and J lost 5 bases, with 14 bases between them. CDR3 nucleotides: TGTGCCAGCAGCTTAACTCTGGTCACGGAAGATACGCAGTATTTT. It is translated as CASSLTLVTEDTQYF.

Ten or more counts support this clonotype. This sequence joins TRBV28 and TRBJ2-5; TRBD1 is a possible D gene (5 bases). CDR1 is MDHEN and CDR2 is SYDVKM in the germline V gene. This CDR3 contains 11 residues. Deletions cut 7 bases from V and 5 bases from J, with 8 bases between. CDR3 in DNA: TGTGCCAGCACCCCAGGGGAGACCCAGTACTTC. Its translation: CASTPGETQYF.

The J gene is TRBJ2-7, the V gene TRBV4-2, with TRBD2 identical over 8 bases. The CDR3 is made up of 13 amino acids. J was trimmed by 5 bases and V by 4 bases; bases with no gene match: 4. Germline CDR1 and CDR2: LGHNA and YNFKEQ. The DNA of the CDR3 is TGTGCCAGCAGCCCACTAGCGGACGACGAGCAGTACTTC. It codes for CASSPLADDEQYF.

This clonotype has more than one count but fewer than ten. This chain uses TRBV12-3 or TRBV12-4 with TRBJ1-3; D is ambiguous. V lost 7 bases, J lost 2 bases, and 12 bases lay in between. This CDR3 contains 14 residues. For the CDR3, the DNA is TGTGCCAGCATATGGACGGGTACTGGAAACACCATATATTTT. Translated: CASIWTGTGNTIYF.